Presented here are 26 T cell receptor beta chains from one specimen sequenced in a study of T cells in Graves' hyperthyroidism and ophthalmopathy. Researchers took RNA transcripts and amplified the TCR beta CDR3 regions from them. The study used the HTBI primer set for a first-round RT-PCR of the TCR CDR3. TCRdb called the multiplex PCR reads again in MiXCR, with one record for every CDR3 protein. This sample carries around 500,000 distinct CDR3 sequences, 12% to 15% of them seen once, and the ten largest clones take about 15%. Specimen: blood. These receptors came from a woman in her thirties or forties with Graves' hyperthyroidism.

This clonotype was observed many times. The chain combines TRBV11-2 with TRBJ2-1; 7 bases line up with TRBD1. Germline trimming cut 1 base from V and 1 base from J; bases unmatched to any gene: 7. From germline, CDR1 is SGHAT and CDR2 FQNNGV. The length of the CDR3 is 17 residues. The CDR3 bases are TGTGCCAGCAGCTTAGGTGAGGGGGCCGAGTCCTACAATGAGCAGTTCTTC. Protein product: CASSLGEGAESYNEQFF. Combining the CDR3 with reference TRBV11-2 and TRBJ2-1 gives the whole variable domain EAGVAQSPRYKIIEKRQSVAFWCNPISGHATLYWYQQILGQGPKLLIQFQNNGVVDDSQLPKDRFSAERLKGVDSTLKIQPAKLEDSAVYLCASSLGEGAESYNEQFFGPGTRLTVL.

V usage is TRBV9 and J usage is TRBJ2-1; D gene uncertain. Germline lookup yields CDR1 SGDLS and CDR2 YYNGEE. Trimming stripped 3 bases from V and 0 bases from J, with 10 bases between. The CDR3 runs 15 residues. The CDR3, as DNA: TGTGCCAGCAGCGCCAAGAGGAGCTCCTACAATGAGCAGTTCTTC. Translation gives CASSAKRSSYNEQFF.

This clonotype came up many times. This chain joins TRBV27 and TRBJ2-1; 10 positions agree with TRBD2. The CDR3 loop spans 14 amino acids. J gave up 10 bases and V 7 bases, and 10 bases lay outside the gene matches. CDR1 and CDR2 from the germline V gene are MNHEY and SMNVEV (reference sequence). This CDR3 is CASNLAGGPGEQFF. The CDR3 region has the DNA TGTGCCAGCAACTTAGCGGGAGGTCCGGGAGAGCAGTTCTTC.

This clonotype was detected ten times or more. The chain has TRBV7-2 and TRBJ2-7, with 9 nucleotides matching TRBD2. Germline V lookup: CDR1 SGHTA, CDR2 FQGNSA. The junction had 8 bases not matched to a gene; V was cut back by 1 base and J by 7 bases. The CDR3 length is 15 residues. The CDR3 is CASSLVGGRAEEQYF. As DNA, the CDR3 is TGTGCCAGCAGCTTAGTAGGCGGGAGGGCCGAGGAGCAGTACTTC.

The sample holds many counts of this clonotype. CDR3 DNA: TGTGCCAGCAGCAGCGGCGCGGGAGTAGGCGAGACCCAGTACTTC. Translation gives CASSSGAGVGETQYF. V and J are TRBV14 and TRBJ2-5; 7 bases fit TRBD2. CDR1 and CDR2 (germline): SGHDN, FVKESK. V was clipped by 5 bases and J by 5 bases; unmatched bases: 11. The CDR3 totals 15 residues.

The chain links TRBV4-1 to TRBJ2-1; D might be TRBD2 (7 bases). The germline gives CDR1 MGHRA, CDR2 YSYEKL. CDR3 length equals 17 residues. Deletions cut 0 bases from V and 7 bases from J, with 19 bases between. CDR3 region: CASSQDHSGGAGNEQFF. The CDR3 DNA sequence: TGCGCCAGCAGCCAAGATCACTCGGGGGGCGCTGGGAATGAGCAGTTCTTC.

This clonotype was observed at least ten times. The rearrangement joins TRBV28 to TRBJ1-2; TRBD1 matches 7 bases. V trimming: 6 bases; J trimming: 6 bases; junction bases outside the gene matches: 19. This CDR3 spans 17 amino acids. Germline-derived CDR1 and CDR2 are MDHEN and SYDVKM. CDR3 amino acids: CASSSRDRLVVLHGYTF. The CDR3 bases are TGTGCCAGCAGCTCACGGGACAGATTGGTGGTCTTACATGGCTACACCTTC.

The CDR3 reads CASSLLGLAGGEQYF. The CDR3 nucleotides read TGTGCCAGCAGCCTCCTGGGACTAGCGGGAGGCGAGCAGTACTTC. V gene TRBV7-2 combines with J gene TRBJ2-7, with 15 bases matching TRBD2. The junction had 5 bases not matched to a gene; V was cut back by 5 bases and J by 6 bases. The CDR3 is 15 amino acids. CDR1 and CDR2 from the germline V gene are SGHTA and FQGNSA. Using reference TRBV7-2 and TRBJ2-7 for the parts outside the CDR3, the full variable domain is GAGVSQSPSNKVTEKGKDVELRCDPISGHTALYWYRQSLGQGLEFLIYFQGNSAPDKSGLPSDRFSAERTGGSVSTLTIQRTQQEDSAVYLCASSLLGLAGGEQYFGPGTRLTVT.

V is TRBV9 and J is TRBJ2-5, with D possibly being TRBD2 (5 bases). V was pared by 6 bases and J by 4 bases, with 19 bases between. The CDR3 covers 15 residues. Germline V gene lookup returns CDR1 SGDLS and CDR2 YYNGEE. The CDR3 loop is CASTQWGDGPETQYF. The CDR3 DNA reads TGTGCCAGCACCCAATGGGGAGACGGCCCAGAGACCCAGTACTTC.

This clonotype was seen ten or more times. V is TRBV6-5 and J is TRBJ2-7, with D hard to call. The germline V gene encodes CDR1 MNHEY and CDR2 SVGAGI. Trimming pared 2 bases from V and 2 bases from J, leaving 13 bases between. This CDR3 is built from 15 residues. CDR3 bases: TGTGCCAGCAGTTACAGGAGTGGGCGCCCCTACGAGCAGTACTTC. Residues: CASSYRSGRPYEQYF.

This clonotype was counted many times. CDR3 amino acids: CASSLGDRGLHGYTF. DNA for the CDR3: TGTGCCAGCAGCTTAGGGGACAGGGGGCTTCATGGCTACACCTTC. This sequence joins TRBV7-9 and TRBJ1-2; the match to TRBD1 covers 12 bases. The CDR3 is 15 residues long. The V gene's germline CDR1 is SEHNR and CDR2 FQNEAQ (reference sequence). V was pared by 1 base and J by 6 bases, with 3 bases of the junction left unmatched.

Comments on this clonotype: Just one base apart from a much larger clone, this may be a read error. The chain joins TRBV2 to TRBJ2-3; D is uncertain. Per germline, CDR1 SNHLY and CDR2 FYNNEI. The CDR3 has 12 residues. The DNA for the CDR3 is TGTGCCAGCAGGGGCTTGGTAGATGCGCAGTATTTT. Its translation: CASRGLVDAQYF.

This clonotype was counted at least ten times. The chain links TRBV19 to TRBJ2-5; D unresolved. Trimming pared 5 bases from V and 0 bases from J, leaving 10 bases between. Per the germline V gene, CDR1 is LNHDA and CDR2 is SQIVND (reference sequence). This CDR3 region has 14 residues. CDR3 sequence reads: CASSSGPNQETQYF. In nucleotides, the CDR3 is TGTGCCAGTAGTTCCGGGCCCAACCAAGAGACCCAGTACTTC.

This clonotype occurred many times. V usage is TRBV24-1 and J usage is TRBJ2-1, with 7 positions matching TRBD2. The trim removed 3 bases at V and 2 bases at J, leaving 12 bases unmatched. The CDR3 sequence is 18 residues long. Germline lookup yields CDR1 KGHDR and CDR2 SFDVKD. CDR3 sequence (DNA): TGTGCCACCAGTGATCCGAATCCCTCTAGCGGTGCCTACAATGAGCAGTTCTTC. Its translation: CATSDPNPSSGAYNEQFF.

This clonotype appeared many times. The chain employs TRBV5-1 and TRBJ2-3; no firm D call. CDR3 length: 12 residues. The V gene's germline CDR1 is SGHRS and CDR2 YFSETQ. V was trimmed by 2 bases and J by 2 bases, leaving 3 bases between them. The CDR3, as DNA: TGCGCCAGCAGCTTCTTCACAGATACGCAGTATTTT. Translating gives CASSFFTDTQYF.

As to this clonotype: Just one base apart from a much larger clone, this may be a read error. This chain's CDR3 is CASSGALQVNTEAFF. In DNA form, the CDR3 reads TGTGCCAGCAGTGGAGCGCTTCAAGTGAACACTGAAGCTTTCTTT. The rearrangement joins TRBV2 to TRBJ1-1; no reliable D call. The CDR3 consists of 15 residues. Looked up from germline, CDR1 is SNHLY and CDR2 is FYNNEI. Deletions cut 4 bases from V and 0 bases from J, with 12 bases between.

The CDR3: CASSLDGTGDTDTQYF. CDR3 DNA sequence: TGTGCCAGCAGCTTGGACGGGACAGGGGACACAGATACGCAGTATTTT. This chain uses TRBV7-2 with TRBJ2-3; 10 nucleotides match TRBD1. Germline CDR1 SGHTA, CDR2 FQGNSA. V shed 3 bases, J shed 2 bases, and the junction held 5 bases outside the gene matches. This CDR3 comprises 16 residues.

The chain employs TRBV29-1 and TRBJ1-3; D is perhaps TRBD1 (5 bases). Germline-derived CDR1 and CDR2 are SQVTM and ANQGSEA. This CDR3 contains 14 residues. V dropped 0 bases and J dropped 3 bases, with 9 bases sitting between them. The CDR3 sequence is CSVEDREDGNTIYF. In DNA, the CDR3 is TGCAGCGTTGAAGACAGGGAAGATGGAAACACCATATATTTT. The whole variable domain, remainder taken from reference TRBV29-1 and TRBJ1-3, is SAVISQKPSRDICQRGTSLTIQCQVDSQVTMMFWYRQQPGQSLTLIATANQGSEATYESGFVIDKFPISRPNLTFSTLTVSNMSPEDSSIYLCSVEDREDGNTIYFGEGSWLTVV.

This clonotype was detected many times. The V gene is TRBV28, the J gene TRBJ2-5; possibly TRBD1 for D (6 bases). The CDR3 loop spans 13 amino acids. Trimming removed 5 bases from V and 9 bases from J, with 16 bases in between. The germline gives CDR1 MDHEN, CDR2 SYDVKM. The CDR3 spells CASSRADRKAQYF. The DNA of the CDR3 is TGTGCCAGCAGTCGGGCAGACAGGAAGGCCCAGTACTTC.

The chain carries TRBV20-1 and TRBJ2-1; D gene ambiguous. Germline V lookup: CDR1 DFQATT, CDR2 SNEGSKA (reference sequence). CDR3 length equals 17 residues. V was trimmed by 3 bases and J by 0 bases, leaving 18 bases between them. The CDR3 loop reads CSASLHSVKSSYNEQFF. The CDR3 DNA reads as TGCAGTGCTAGCCTACACTCTGTGAAGAGCTCCTACAATGAGCAGTTCTTC.

This clonotype was counted at least ten times. This rearrangement joins TRBV7-9 to TRBJ1-4; D perhaps matches TRBD1 (6 bases). V lost 2 bases and J 3 bases, leaving 10 bases between the germline ends. CDR1 and CDR2 from the germline V gene are SEHNR and FQNEAQ (reference sequence). The length of the CDR3 is 15 residues. CDR3 nucleotide sequence: TGTGCCAGCAGCTTACTAGAGGGGGCTAATGAAAAACTGTTTTTT. It translates to CASSLLEGANEKLFF.

This clonotype was seen repeatedly, ten times or more. This CDR3 reads CASSQPGIYEQYF. CDR3 nucleotides: TGCGCCAGCAGCCAACCAGGGATCTACGAGCAGTACTTC. The chain links TRBV4-1 to TRBJ2-7; perhaps TRBD1 as D (5 bases). The CDR3 contains 13 residues. The germline V and J ends were trimmed by 2 bases and 3 bases, with 8 bases remaining between them. From germline, CDR1 is MGHRA and CDR2 YSYEKL.

V is TRBV6-1 and J is TRBJ1-2; D uncertain. V lost 6 bases to trimming and J lost 10 bases, with 18 bases between them. CDR1 and CDR2 (germline): MNHNS, SASEGT. The CDR3 is made up of 13 amino acids. In DNA, the CDR3 is TGTGCCAGCAGGTTGTCCGAAGGGAGTGACTACACCTTC. The encoded protein is CASRLSEGSDYTF.

This clonotype is a singleton in its sample. This may be a read error, as it is one base from a much larger clone. This sequence joins TRBV15 and TRBJ1-5; tentatively, D is TRBD1 (6 bases). CDR1 is LNHNV, CDR2 YYDKDF, per germline (reference sequence). CDR3 length: 15 residues. The CDR3 bases are TGTGCCTCCAGCAGAAGGGGGGGGAGCAATCAGCCCCAGCATTTT. Amino acids: CASSRRGGSNQPQHF.

The chain uses TRBV4-1 and TRBJ1-5, with D hard to call. CDR3 size: 16 residues. Germline V gene lookup returns CDR1 MGHRA and CDR2 YSYEKL. Trimming removed 0 bases from V and 6 bases from J, with 15 bases in between. The CDR3 sequence: CASSQDAFAASQPQHF. DNA of the CDR3: TGCGCCAGCAGCCAAGATGCGTTTGCGGCAAGTCAGCCCCAGCATTTT.

This clonotype was seen more than once but under ten times. The chain uses TRBV7-2 and TRBJ1-6; TRBD1 is a possible D gene (5 bases). Germline CDR1 is SGHTA and CDR2 is FQGNSA. This CDR3 comprises 15 residues. Trimming shortened V by 1 base and J by 7 bases, and 11 bases separated the two germline ends. CDR3 sequence reads: CASSLGQNTNSPLHF. In nucleotides, the CDR3 is TGTGCCAGCAGCTTAGGACAGAATACCAATTCACCCCTCCACTTT.